The TCR beta chain described here comes from a study of blood T cell repertoires in COVID-19. About the research overall: There were acute and convalescent COVID-19 samples, and they came from the United States, Italy and Spain. The analysed material was cDNA or gDNA that came from T cells, B-cell-depleted T cells, or PBMCs.

Original processing methods: Quantification of nucleated cells was approximated via reference gene primer amplification. Only in-frame clones appear in the TCRdb table, and some are missing; sequencing was by immunoSEQ multiplex PCR. The V and J calls and clone size were taken over from that table, and D and trimming were inferred from the DNA. The repertoire holds around 230,000 clones, with around 88% as singletons. The specimen was peripheral blood. This receptor was identified in a woman aged 45-65 years with acute or convalescent COVID-19.

Written as DNA, the CDR3 is TGTGCCAGTAGTTTTAGCGGGAGTAGTGAGACCCAGTACTTC. This sequence encodes CASSFSGSSETQYF. This chain connects TRBV19 to TRBJ2-5; the match to TRBD2 covers 9 bases. V was pared by 5 bases and J by 5 bases, with 6 bases of the junction left unmatched. CDR3 length: 14 residues. CDR1 and CDR2 from the germline V gene are LNHDA and SQIVND (reference sequence).